This T cell receptor beta chain was observed in a study of cytomegalovirus exposure and HLA in healthy donors. For the study at large: Early released data comprised around 85 million unique TCRs from HLA-typed donors.

Amplification used 60 Vbeta primers and 13 Jbeta primers. Assay: immunoSEQ multiplex PCR; the TCRdb copy retains only in-frame clones and omits some. The table records 200,000 to 250,000 clones, about 80% of them present only once. In regard to this clone: No antigen is known for it.

Germline assignment: CDR1 MDHEN and CDR2 SYDVKM. This CDR3 is built from 16 residues. V shed 5 bases and J shed 7 bases, with 22 bases lying between them. Regarding the study as a whole: There was a cluster of highly shared sequence variants that was likely a sequencing artifact. The analysis excluded some indistinguishable V segments, including TRBV6-2 and TRBV6-3.

This chain links TRBV28 with TRBJ2-3; the D gene is possibly TRBD1 (6 bases). Specimen: PBMCs. This clonotype was sampled from a woman aged 40 to 50 in good health and CMV-seronegative. The DNA for the CDR3 is TGTGCCAGCAGTCCATCAGGGGATTACTCCAGGAATACGCAGTATTTT. This encodes CASSPSGDYSRNTQYF.